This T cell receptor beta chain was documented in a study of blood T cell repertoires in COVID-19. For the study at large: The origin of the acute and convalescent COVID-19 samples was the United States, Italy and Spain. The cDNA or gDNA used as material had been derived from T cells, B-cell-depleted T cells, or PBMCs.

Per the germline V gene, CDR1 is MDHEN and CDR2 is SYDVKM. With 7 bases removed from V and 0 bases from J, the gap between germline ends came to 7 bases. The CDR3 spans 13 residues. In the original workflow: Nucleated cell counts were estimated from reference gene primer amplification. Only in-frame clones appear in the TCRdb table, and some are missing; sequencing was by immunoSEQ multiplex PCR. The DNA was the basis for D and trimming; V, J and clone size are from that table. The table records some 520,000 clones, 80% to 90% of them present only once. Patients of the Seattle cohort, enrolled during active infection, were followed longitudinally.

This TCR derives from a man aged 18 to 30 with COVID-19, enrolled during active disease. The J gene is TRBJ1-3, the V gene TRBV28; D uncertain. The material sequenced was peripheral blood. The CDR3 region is CASTFSSGNTIYF. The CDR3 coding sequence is TGTGCCAGCACATTTAGCTCTGGAAACACCATATATTTT.